The present T cell receptor (beta chain) was sequenced within a study of CD8+CD57+ T cells in acquired aplastic anemia. The study's findings and limits: Simpson's diversity of CD8+ cells was not significantly different in patients compared with controls.

The V and J ends lost 7 bases and 4 bases respectively, with 14 bases between them. The germline gives CDR1 SGHDT, CDR2 YYEEEE. The CDR3 consists of 13 residues. CD8+CD57+ cell expansion had been shown by flow cytometry in patients chosen for sequencing. The blood sampling took place in patients who had so far received no therapy. This clonotype was seen ten or more times. The antigen is undetermined. Template material for TCR beta VDJ and CDR3 profiling consisted of genomic DNA. Via MiXCR, TCRdb re-called the reads, giving one row per CDR3 protein. The table shows around 290,000 distinct CDR3 sequences, with 50% to 65% occurring only once.

This TCR was recovered from a human donor with aplastic anemia. The source material was sorted CD4+, CD8+, or CD8+CD57+ T cells (not recorded which) from PBMCs. This sequence joins TRBV5-6 and TRBJ2-5, with D possibly TRBD2 on 6 matching bases. The CDR3 DNA follows: TGTGCCAGCTCCCCACGGGGGAGAGAGACCCAGTACTTC. This codes for CASSPRGRETQYF.